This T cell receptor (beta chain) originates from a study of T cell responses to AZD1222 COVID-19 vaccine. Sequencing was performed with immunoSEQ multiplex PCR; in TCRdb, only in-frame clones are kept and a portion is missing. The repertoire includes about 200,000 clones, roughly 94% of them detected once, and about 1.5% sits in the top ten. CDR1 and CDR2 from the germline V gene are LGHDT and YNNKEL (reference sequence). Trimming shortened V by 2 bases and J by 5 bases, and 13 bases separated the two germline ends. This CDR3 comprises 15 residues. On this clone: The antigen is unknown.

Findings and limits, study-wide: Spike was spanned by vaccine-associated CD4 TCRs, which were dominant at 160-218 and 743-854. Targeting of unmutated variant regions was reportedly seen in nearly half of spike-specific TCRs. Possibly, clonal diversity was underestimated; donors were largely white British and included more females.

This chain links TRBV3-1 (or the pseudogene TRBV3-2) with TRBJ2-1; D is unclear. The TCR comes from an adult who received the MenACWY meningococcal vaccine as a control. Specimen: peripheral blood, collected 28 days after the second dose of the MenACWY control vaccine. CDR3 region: CASSQWGNKDNEQFF. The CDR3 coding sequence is TGTGCCAGCAGCCAATGGGGAAATAAAGACAATGAGCAGTTCTTC.